The rows below give T cell receptor beta chains drawn from one sample of a study of OX40 agonist ivuxolimab in advanced cancers. Here immunoSEQ multiplex PCR was the method, and the copy in TCRdb shows in-frame clones only, minus some. The data hold tens of thousands of clones, with roughly 89% observed a single time. Sequenced here: CD4+ or CD8+ T cells sorted from blood, sampled in a trial of the OX40 agonist ivuxolimab. All receptors derive from an adult with an advanced solid tumor such as melanoma, head and neck, liver or kidney cancer. Both conserved end residues are part of each CDR3. Each record gives: J gene, D gene, clone size, V gene, CDR3 protein, CDR3 DNA. D genes are given only for firm matches. Part of the rows lack a size; the others show once, few, many or a class for expanded clones.

J gene: TRBJ2-1
D gene: -
clone size: -
V gene: TRBV29-1
CDR3 protein: CSVEDYPNFFEQFF
CDR3 DNA: TGCAGCGTTGAAGACTACCCAAATTTCTTTGAGCAGTTCTTC

J gene: TRBJ1-1
D gene: -
clone size: few
V gene: TRBV29-1
CDR3 protein: CSVGGFWTEAFF
CDR3 DNA: TGCAGCGTTGGAGGGTTTTGGACTGAAGCTTTCTTT

J gene: TRBJ1-2
D gene: -
clone size: -
V gene: TRBV27
CDR3 protein: CASTFQGYGYTF
CDR3 DNA: TGTGCCAGCACCTTCCAGGGATATGGCTACACCTTC

J gene: TRBJ2-2
D gene: -
clone size: -
V gene: TRBV10-3
CDR3 protein: CAISEQGYAGELFF
CDR3 DNA: TGTGCCATCAGTGAACAGGGATACGCCGGGGAGCTGTTTTTT

J gene: TRBJ1-3
D gene: -
clone size: once
V gene: TRBV27
CDR3 protein: CASSSNSGNTIYF
CDR3 DNA: TGTGCCAGCAGTTCCAACTCTGGAAACACCATATATTTT

J gene: TRBJ1-1
D gene: -
clone size: once
V gene: TRBV15
CDR3 protein: CATSRGDTSEAFF
CDR3 DNA: TGTGCCACCAGCAGAGGGGACACCTCTGAAGCTTTCTTT

J gene: TRBJ2-3
D gene: -
clone size: -
V gene: TRBV7-2
CDR3 protein: CASTPRLAADTQYF
CDR3 DNA: TGTGCCAGCACTCCTCGGCTAGCCGCAGATACGCAGTATTTT

J gene: TRBJ1-2
D gene: -
clone size: -
V gene: TRBV18
CDR3 protein: CASSRAPIKSNGYTF
CDR3 DNA: TGTGCCAGCTCACGGGCCCCGATTAAATCAAATGGCTACACCTTC

J gene: TRBJ2-1
D gene: -
clone size: -
V gene: TRBV11-2
CDR3 protein: CASSLAGEYNEQFF
CDR3 DNA: TGTGCCAGCAGCTTAGCGGGAGAGTACAATGAGCAGTTCTTC

J gene: TRBJ2-7
D gene: TRBD1
clone size: -
V gene: TRBV19
CDR3 protein: CASKSPDRGPGEQYF
CDR3 DNA: TGTGCCAGCAAATCTCCTGACAGGGGGCCGGGGGAGCAGTACTTC

J gene: TRBJ1-2
D gene: -
clone size: -
V gene: TRBV27
CDR3 protein: CASSLSGQIYGYTF
CDR3 DNA: TGTGCCAGCAGTTTATCCGGACAGATCTATGGCTACACCTTC

J gene: TRBJ1-1
D gene: -
clone size: -
V gene: TRBV5-1
CDR3 protein: CASSDGWGLNTEAFF
CDR3 DNA: TGCGCCAGCAGCGACGGATGGGGTTTGAACACTGAAGCTTTCTTT

J gene: TRBJ2-5
D gene: TRBD2
clone size: -
V gene: TRBV9
CDR3 protein: CASSTGLAGGQETQYF
CDR3 DNA: TGTGCCAGCAGCACCGGACTAGCGGGAGGCCAAGAGACCCAGTACTTC

J gene: TRBJ2-2
D gene: -
clone size: -
V gene: TRBV7-9
CDR3 protein: CASTPDSLNTGELFF
CDR3 DNA: TGTGCCAGCACTCCCGACAGCCTGAACACCGGGGAGCTGTTTTTT

J gene: TRBJ2-1
D gene: -
clone size: -
V gene: TRBV7-2
CDR3 protein: CASSPTTIGEQFF
CDR3 DNA: TGTGCCAGCAGCCCAACGACTATCGGTGAGCAGTTCTTC

J gene: TRBJ2-3
D gene: TRBD1
clone size: -
V gene: TRBV11-2
CDR3 protein: CASSLGQVSDTQYF
CDR3 DNA: TGTGCCAGCAGCTTGGGACAGGTGTCAGATACGCAGTATTTT

J gene: TRBJ1-1
D gene: -
clone size: few
V gene: TRBV7-9
CDR3 protein: CASSLQTGYAFF
CDR3 DNA: TGTGCCAGCAGCCTACAAACTGGGTATGCTTTCTTT

J gene: TRBJ2-3
D gene: -
clone size: -
V gene: TRBV19
CDR3 protein: CATKKGGLQGPDTQYF
CDR3 DNA: TGTGCCACCAAAAAGGGGGGACTACAGGGACCAGATACGCAGTATTTT

J gene: TRBJ1-2
D gene: TRBD1
clone size: -
V gene: TRBV5-1
CDR3 protein: CASSKGMSRGLYGYTF
CDR3 DNA: TGCGCCAGCAGCAAAGGGATGAGCAGGGGGCTCTATGGCTACACCTTC

J gene: TRBJ2-5
D gene: TRBD1
clone size: -
V gene: TRBV19
CDR3 protein: CASSARDRGSSQETQYF
CDR3 DNA: TGTGCCAGTAGTGCTCGGGACAGGGGGTCCTCCCAAGAGACCCAGTACTTC

J gene: TRBJ2-7
D gene: -
clone size: -
V gene: TRBV6-5
CDR3 protein: CASHDSSLGYEQYF
CDR3 DNA: TGTGCCAGCCACGACTCCAGCCTCGGCTACGAGCAGTACTTC

J gene: TRBJ2-5
D gene: TRBD1
clone size: -
V gene: TRBV9
CDR3 protein: CASSVEGRGLETQYF
CDR3 DNA: TGTGCCAGCAGCGTAGAGGGCAGGGGGCTAGAGACCCAGTACTTC

J gene: TRBJ1-2
D gene: TRBD1
clone size: once
V gene: TRBV14
CDR3 protein: CASSLGQGIYGYTF
CDR3 DNA: TGTGCCAGCAGCCTGGGACAGGGGATTTATGGCTACACCTTC

J gene: TRBJ2-5
D gene: -
clone size: once
V gene: TRBV5-1
CDR3 protein: CASSEAGKKETQYF
CDR3 DNA: TGCGCCAGCAGCGAGGCAGGGAAAAAAGAGACCCAGTACTTC

J gene: TRBJ1-1
D gene: TRBD1
clone size: once
V gene: TRBV5-5
CDR3 protein: CASSRQGDTEAFF
CDR3 DNA: TGTGCCAGCAGCCGTCAGGGGGACACTGAAGCTTTCTTT

J gene: TRBJ2-7
D gene: TRBD1
clone size: -
V gene: TRBV2
CDR3 protein: CASSEGQGVGYEQYF
CDR3 DNA: TGTGCCAGCAGTGAAGGACAGGGTGTTGGCTACGAGCAGTACTTC

J gene: TRBJ2-7
D gene: -
clone size: -
V gene: TRBV4-1
CDR3 protein: CASSQQTVWDEQYF
CDR3 DNA: TGCGCCAGCAGCCAACAGACGGTGTGGGACGAGCAGTACTTC

J gene: TRBJ1-6
D gene: -
clone size: -
V gene: TRBV6-4
CDR3 protein: CASSEGTGSPLHF
CDR3 DNA: TGTGCCAGCAGTGAGGGGACGGGCTCACCCCTCCACTTT

J gene: TRBJ1-1
D gene: -
clone size: -
V gene: TRBV27
CDR3 protein: CASSFHGGDTEAFF
CDR3 DNA: TGTGCCAGCAGTTTCCACGGTGGGGACACTGAAGCTTTCTTT

J gene: TRBJ2-1
D gene: -
clone size: -
V gene: TRBV5-6
CDR3 protein: CASSLYSPPGNEQFF
CDR3 DNA: TGTGCCAGCAGCTTGTATAGTCCCCCAGGAAATGAGCAGTTCTTC

J gene: TRBJ2-2
D gene: -
clone size: -
V gene: TRBV2
CDR3 protein: CASSGHAGELFF
CDR3 DNA: TGTGCCAGCAGTGGCCACGCCGGGGAGCTGTTTTTT

J gene: TRBJ2-7
D gene: -
clone size: once
V gene: TRBV5-1
CDR3 protein: CASSPEAGTYEQYF
CDR3 DNA: TGCGCCAGCAGTCCGGAGGCGGGGACCTACGAGCAGTACTTC

J gene: TRBJ1-4
D gene: -
clone size: -
V gene: TRBV7-9
CDR3 protein: CASSSLGRSEKLFF
CDR3 DNA: TGTGCCAGTTCCTCCCTGGGACGGTCCGAAAAACTGTTTTTT

J gene: TRBJ2-7
D gene: -
clone size: -
V gene: TRBV9
CDR3 protein: CASSTNPYEQYF
CDR3 DNA: TGTGCCAGCAGCACAAATCCCTACGAGCAGTACTTC

J gene: TRBJ2-7
D gene: TRBD2
clone size: -
V gene: TRBV18
CDR3 protein: CASSPTSGAYEQYF
CDR3 DNA: TGTGCCAGCTCGCCCACTAGCGGGGCCTACGAGCAGTACTTC

J gene: TRBJ1-1
D gene: -
clone size: -
V gene: TRBV7-2
CDR3 protein: CASSLVLDTEAFF
CDR3 DNA: TGTGCCAGCAGCTTAGTGCTGGACACTGAAGCTTTCTTT

J gene: TRBJ2-7
D gene: TRBD1
clone size: once
V gene: TRBV5-1
CDR3 protein: CASSPGQGNEQYF
CDR3 DNA: TGCGCCAGCAGCCCGGGACAGGGGAACGAGCAGTACTTC

J gene: TRBJ1-5
D gene: TRBD1
clone size: -
V gene: TRBV19
CDR3 protein: CASSPGQFGNQPQHF
CDR3 DNA: TGTGCCAGTAGTCCGGGACAGTTTGGCAATCAGCCCCAGCATTTT

J gene: TRBJ2-1
D gene: TRBD2
clone size: -
V gene: TRBV27
CDR3 protein: CASRGLAGVNEQFF
CDR3 DNA: TGTGCCAGCAGGGGACTAGCGGGAGTCAATGAGCAGTTCTTC

J gene: TRBJ1-1
D gene: -
clone size: -
V gene: TRBV11-2
CDR3 protein: CASSLIVNTEAFF
CDR3 DNA: TGTGCCAGCAGCTTAATAGTGAACACTGAAGCTTTCTTT